This TCR beta chain emerged from a study of post-analysis software for immune sequencing data (dated by TCRdb to about 2015). The study in broad terms: The recorded disease courses included relapsing-remitting, secondary progressive and progressive-relapsing multiple sclerosis, and some patients had no subtype annotation. The patient repertoires were set against 10 or so previously published healthy control repertoires from donors whose ages ranged from 6 to 25 years. A subset of samples was prepared in parallel using single-end sample barcoding, then pooled and co-amplified after Illumina adapter ligation. Overall study results and their limits: Direct clustering with F measure revealed strong co-clustering of samples prepared in the same batch, which led to a batch-effect correction. The control group was slightly older than the multiple sclerosis patient group. Significantly higher frequencies in patients than in controls were found for several TRBV segments, including TRBV5-6, TRBV5-1 and TRBV20-1. Significantly lower normalized Chao1 diversity was found in multiple sclerosis patients than in controls, suggesting substantial peripheral T-cell clonal expansion.

TCR beta repertoires were profiled from peripheral blood of approximately 13 young patients with multiple sclerosis to demonstrate the VDJtools post-analysis software. The patients with multiple sclerosis were children and adolescents between about 6 and 17 years of age. Receptor libraries were prepared by PCR. TCRdb lists the instrument as Illumina HiSeq 2500. To reduce PCR and sequencing biases, unique molecular identifiers were built into the TCR beta cDNA libraries. Roughly 500,000 cDNA molecules were obtained for every 1 to 10 million input T cells, so each molecule roughly corresponded to one T cell. The patient libraries were prepared and sequenced with the same protocol used for the earlier healthy control dataset. Within a given batch, samples were prepared together, multiplexed and sequenced on the same HiSeq lane. As for the authors' bioinformatics: MIGEC was used to process the raw barcoded reads, and molecular identifier groups with only a single read were discarded before consensus assembly and CDR3 extraction. Clonotype tables were post-analysed with VDJtools, normalizing diversity by down-sampling all datasets to the smallest sample size. To correct batch-related cross-sample contamination, repertoire overlap clustering matched CDR3 amino acid sequences but not nucleotide sequences. TCRdb applied fastp at Q25 and MiXCR to the public reads, then kept only in-frame beta chains. Identical CDR3 protein sequences are pooled into one entry, listed with their most common genes and DNA. TCRdb, not the authors, supplied the V and J calls. A total of 600,000 to 750,000 distinct CDR3 sequences appear in this sample, roughly three fifths of them only once. The ten largest clones represent around 11% of the sample.

Taken from the germline V gene (reference sequence), the CDR1 and CDR2 loops are SGHKS and YYEKEE. Spanning cysteine to phenylalanine, the CDR3 consists of 14 amino acids. The only DNA kept is the CDR3, 42 bases in frame from the first base. At the junction V is shortened by 0 bases and J by 0 bases, with 7 bases in between. A remark on this clonotype: Which antigen it targets is not known. There are no base qualities to consult, and no much larger clone falls within one base.

This sequence originates from a girl aged 2-9 years with multiple sclerosis. Input material: blood. The V gene is TRBV5-5 and the J gene is TRBJ2-7; no D gene is confidently identified. The CDR3 region: CASSLGAYSYEQYF. The nucleotides read TGTGCCAGCAGCTTGGGGGCGTACTCCTACGAGCAGTACTTC.